This TCR beta chain was sequenced during a study of shared clonotypes between healthy human individuals. Study-level information: A donor's plate count was three for CD4 naive and three for CD4 memory; CD8 naive had two and CD8 memory one.

This table comes from immunoSEQ multiplex PCR, and its TCRdb copy is limited to in-frame clones, with some not included. This sample has nearly 2 million clones, with about 95% found just once. The naive CD8 subset, CD45RO-negative cells positively selected for CCR7, excluded terminally differentiated effector memory CD45RA+ cells. Healthy HIV-negative adults without recent acute infections or vaccinations served as donors. Trimming shortened V by 0 bases and J by 1 base, and 3 bases separated the two germline ends. CDR3 size: 14 residues. CDR1 WNHNN and CDR2 SYGVQD come from the germline V gene (reference sequence).

This TCR came from a man aged 18 to 29 in good health. Sequencing was done on a sample of naive CD8+ T cells sorted from blood. The chain employs TRBV10-1 and TRBJ2-2, with D hard to call. The CDR3 nucleotides are TGCGCCAGCAGTGAGTCGGGGAACACCGGGGAGCTGTTTTTT. As protein: CASSESGNTGELFF.